Each of the 26 T cell receptor beta chains below was sequenced from the same sample in a study of T cell responses to AZD1222 COVID-19 vaccine. Clones were sequenced by immunoSEQ multiplex PCR, and TCRdb holds only the in-frame ones, with some missing. The sample carries under 140,000 clones, approximately 90% recorded once. Here the sequenced sample was peripheral blood, taken on day 0 of AZD1222 vaccination. The receptors originated from an adult in good health.

CDR3 bases: TGTGCCAGCAGGGACACAGATACGCAGTATTTT. Its translation: CASRDTDTQYF. The chain couples TRBV27 to TRBJ2-3, with D hard to call. The CDR3 contains 11 residues. The V and J ends lost 6 bases and 2 bases respectively, with 3 bases between them. Germline lookup yields CDR1 MNHEY and CDR2 SMNVEV (reference sequence).

The gene calls are TRBV30 and TRBJ2-7; D uncertain. This CDR3 is built from 12 residues. CDR1 is GTSNPN, CDR2 SVGIG, per germline (reference sequence). V gave up 0 bases and J gave up 7 bases, with 10 bases separating them. CDR3 amino acids: CAWSVPVGEQYF. CDR3 bases: TGTGCCTGGAGTGTTCCCGTGGGAGAGCAGTACTTC. Drawing the rest from reference TRBV30 and TRBJ2-7, the complete variable domain is SQTIHQWPATLVQPVGSPLSLECTVEGTSNPNLYWYRQAAGRGLQLLFYSVGIGQISSEVPQNLSASRPQDRQFILSSKKLLLSDSGFYLCAWSVPVGEQYFGPGTRLTVT.

This clone was seen a handful of times. CDR3 sequence reads: CASSQVIGRSGRGNTIYF. DNA for the CDR3: TGCGCCAGCAGCCAAGTAATAGGGCGATCGGGTCGTGGAAACACCATATATTTT. This chain connects TRBV4-1 to TRBJ1-3; D unresolved. Germline V CDR1 and CDR2: MGHRA, YSYEKL. The CDR3 contains 18 residues. The V and J ends lost 1 base and 3 bases respectively, with 19 bases between them.

The chain carries TRBV21-1 and TRBJ1-1. TRBV21-1 is a known pseudogene. The CDR3 totals 16 residues. For the CDR3, the DNA is TGTGCCAGCAGCAAGGGCGGCGAGGGGATGAACACTGAAGCTTTCTTT. It translates to CASSKGGEGMNTEAFF.

V gene TRBV19 combines with J gene TRBJ2-7; D unclear. V lost 5 bases and J lost 6, with 14 bases in between. The CDR3 loop spans 13 amino acids. Germline CDR1 is LNHDA and CDR2 is SQIVND (reference sequence). The CDR3 protein is CASSALDKAEQYF. CDR3 coding DNA: TGTGCCAGTAGTGCCCTAGACAAGGCCGAGCAGTACTTC.

CDR3 sequence reads: CASSPAGKAGNYGYTF. CDR3 DNA sequence: TGTGCCAGCTCACCGGCGGGGAAAGCCGGTAACTATGGCTACACCTTC. This chain joins TRBV18 and TRBJ1-2, with D unresolved. From germline, CDR1 is KGHSH and CDR2 LQKENI. Between the trimmed V and J ends, which lost 3 bases and 1 base, there was a span of 15 bases. The CDR3 is 16 residues long.

The chain has TRBV6-6 and TRBJ1-2; 7 nucleotides agree with TRBD1. The CDR3 length is 14 residues. Germline assignment: CDR1 MNHNY and CDR2 SVGAGI (reference sequence). The junction had 7 bases not matched to a gene; V was cut back by 7 bases and J by 2 bases. The CDR3 is CASKLGQQNYGYTF. Here the CDR3 DNA reads TGTGCCAGCAAACTGGGACAGCAAAACTATGGCTACACCTTC.

V usage is TRBV28 and J usage is TRBJ1-2; no clear D gene. V was cut by 8 bases and J by 4 bases, with 5 bases left in between. The length of the CDR3 is 10 residues. Per germline, CDR1 MDHEN and CDR2 SYDVKM. For the CDR3, the DNA is TGTGCCAGCGGAGTCTATGGCTACACCTTC. Amino acid sequence: CASGVYGYTF.

The chain uses TRBV28 and TRBJ1-2, with 11 bases fitting TRBD1. Germline CDR1 is MDHEN and CDR2 is SYDVKM. Germline trimming cut 5 bases from V and 11 bases from J; bases unmatched to any gene: 7. This CDR3 has 13 residues. The CDR3 loop is CASSNRDRGWYTF. In nucleotides, the CDR3 is TGTGCCAGCAGTAACCGGGACAGGGGGTGGTACACCTTC.

The chain links TRBV28 to TRBJ1-4, with TRBD1 matching 8 bases. This CDR3 region has 15 residues. Per germline, CDR1 MDHEN and CDR2 SYDVKM. V lost 4 bases and J lost 3; bases outside the gene matches: 4. DNA for the CDR3: TGTGCCAGCAGTTCAACAGGGGGTCCTAATGAAAAACTGTTTTTT. It is translated as CASSSTGGPNEKLFF.

V gene TRBV7-2 combines with J gene TRBJ2-5; D gene ambiguous. V was trimmed by 1 base and J by 4 bases, leaving 7 bases between them. Per the germline V gene, CDR1 is SGHTA and CDR2 is FQGNSA. This CDR3 is 13 amino acids long. The CDR3, as DNA: TGTGCCAGCAGCTTAGGGTCGGCAGAGACCCAGTACTTC. The encoded protein is CASSLGSAETQYF.

The V gene is TRBV11-3, the J gene TRBJ2-1, with a weak D call TRBD2 (6 bases). Trimming stripped 1 base from V and 10 bases from J, with 14 bases between. The CDR3 is 14 amino acids. CDR1 is SGHNT and CDR2 is YENEEA in the germline V gene. The CDR3 DNA reads TGTGCCAGCAGCTTAGTAAACGGGGGTAACGAGCAGTTCTTC. Amino acid sequence: CASSLVNGGNEQFF. The full variable domain, in which reference TRBV11-3 and TRBJ2-1 provide the parts outside the CDR3, is EAGVVQSPRYKIIEKKQPVAFWCNPISGHNTLYWYLQNLGQGPELLIRYENEEAVDDSQLPKDRFSAERLKGVDSTLKIQPAELGDSAVYLCASSLVNGGNEQFFGPGTRLTVL.

The rearrangement uses TRBV27 and TRBJ1-1, with D perhaps TRBD1 (5 bases). Germline CDR1 and CDR2: MNHEY and SMNVEV (reference sequence). With 9 bases removed from V and 7 bases from J, the gap between germline ends came to 18 bases. The length of the CDR3 is 13 residues. CDR3 sequence (DNA): TGTGCCAGAACCTCGGACAATTTAGGTGAAGCTTTCTTT. Translating it yields CARTSDNLGEAFF.

The rearrangement links TRBV3-1 (or the pseudogene TRBV3-2) to TRBJ2-7, with 7 bases aligning to TRBD1. The V segment lost 4 bases and the J segment 2 bases; nucleotides outside the gene matches: 5. From germline, CDR1 is LGHDT and CDR2 YNNKEL (reference sequence). The CDR3 sequence is 14 residues long. In nucleotides, the CDR3 is TGTGCCAGCAGCCCGACAGGGCGACCCTACGAGCAGTACTTC. This translates into CASSPTGRPYEQYF.

V and J are TRBV7-8 and TRBJ2-7, with TRBD1 matching 8 bases. This CDR3 has 19 residues. Germline loops: CDR1 SGHVS, CDR2 FQNEAQ. The trim removed 1 base at V and 2 bases at J, leaving 16 bases unmatched. DNA for the CDR3: TGTGCCAGCAGCTTAGTAGTTTGGGGGGAGACAGGGGCCCCCTACGAGCAGTACTTC. Translation gives CASSLVVWGETGAPYEQYF.

The chain recombines TRBV28 with TRBJ1-1; 7 bases map to TRBD1. J was trimmed by 3 bases and V by 6 bases; bases with no gene match: 4. This CDR3 has 13 residues. Germline assignment: CDR1 MDHEN and CDR2 SYDVKM. The CDR3 DNA sequence: TGTGCCAGCAGACCAGGGGGGGACACTGAAGCTTTCTTT. Protein: CASRPGGDTEAFF. The variable domain in full, completed from reference TRBV28 and TRBJ1-1, reads DVKVTQSSRYLVKRTGEKVFLECVQDMDHENMFWYRQDPGLGLRLIYFSYDVKMKEKGDIPEGYSVSREKKERFSLILESASTNQTSMYLCASRPGGDTEAFFGQGTRLTVV.

The table lists this clone with a count of one. This chain links TRBV5-1 with TRBJ2-2; D gene unclear. In germline, CDR1 is SGHRS, CDR2 YFSETQ. Trimming removed 5 bases at V and 5 bases at J, with 4 bases between. The CDR3 runs to 11 residues. CDR3 nucleotide sequence: TGCGCCAGCAGTCGGACCGGGGAGCTGTTTTTT. Its protein product is CASSRTGELFF.

The chain carries TRBV12-3 or TRBV12-4 and TRBJ2-3; D tentatively fits TRBD1 or TRBD2 (6 bases each). The length of the CDR3 is 13 residues. V was shortened by 6 bases and J by 6 bases, with 13 bases between the two germline ends. This chain's CDR3 is CASRPTGRDTQYF. The CDR3 nucleotides read TGTGCCAGCAGGCCCACAGGGAGGGATACGCAGTATTTT.

The J gene is TRBJ1-6, the V gene TRBV9; perhaps TRBD1 as D (6 bases). This CDR3 is 14 amino acids long. The germline V gene encodes CDR1 SGDLS and CDR2 YYNGEE. V shed 3 bases and J shed 8 bases, with 12 bases lying between them. This CDR3 reads CASSAGGAYSPLHF. CDR3 sequence (DNA): TGTGCCAGCAGCGCTGGGGGGGCGTATTCACCCCTCCACTTT.

J is TRBJ2-2 and V is TRBV7-6, with unresolved D. CDR3 length: 16 residues. The ends were cut back, 4 bases at V and 1 base at J, with 13 bases in the middle. Germline values: CDR1 SGHVS, CDR2 FNYEAQ. The CDR3, as DNA: TGTGCCAGCAGCTCTATTATGGTGATGAACACCGGGGAGCTGTTTTTT. It specifies CASSSIMVMNTGELFF.

The chain carries TRBV11-2 and TRBJ1-6, with 7 bases identical to TRBD1. The CDR3 length is 15 residues. Looked up from germline, CDR1 is SGHAT and CDR2 is FQNNGV. The V segment lost 5 bases and the J segment 1 base; nucleotides outside the gene matches: 2. The CDR3 is CASSTRGSYNSPLHF. CDR3 in DNA: TGTGCCAGCAGCACCAGGGGGTCCTATAATTCACCCCTCCACTTT. The whole variable domain, remainder taken from reference TRBV11-2 and TRBJ1-6, is EAGVAQSPRYKIIEKRQSVAFWCNPISGHATLYWYQQILGQGPKLLIQFQNNGVVDDSQLPKDRFSAERLKGVDSTLKIQPAKLEDSAVYLCASSTRGSYNSPLHFGNGTRLTVT.

This chain connects TRBV7-2 to TRBJ1-3; 7 nucleotides line up with TRBD1. Trimming removed 5 bases from V and 2 bases from J; junction bases left unmatched: 9. Germline CDR1 and CDR2: SGHTA and FQGNSA. The CDR3 has 16 amino acids. The CDR3: CASSPRTQGAGNTIYF. The CDR3 bases are TGTGCCAGCAGCCCACGGACGCAGGGGGCTGGAAACACCATATATTTT.

The V call is TRBV19, the J call TRBJ1-1, with D unclear. The CDR3 consists of 13 residues. Deletions cut 4 bases from V and 5 bases from J, with 11 bases between. Per germline, CDR1 LNHDA and CDR2 SQIVND (reference sequence). This CDR3 is CASSSPQETEAFF. In nucleotides, the CDR3 is TGTGCCAGTAGTAGCCCCCAGGAAACTGAAGCTTTCTTT.

The rearrangement uses TRBV24-1 and TRBJ1-6, with 7 bases lining up with TRBD1. The trim removed 4 bases at V and 9 bases at J, leaving 14 bases unmatched. This CDR3 spans 17 amino acids. CDR1 is KGHDR and CDR2 is SFDVKD in the germline V gene. CDR3 coding DNA: TGTGCCACCAGTGACCAGACAGGGAAGGACAATGCTTCACCCCTCCACTTT. Residues: CATSDQTGKDNASPLHF.

This chain joins TRBV18 and TRBJ2-5, with D unclear. Deletions cut 0 bases from V and 5 bases from J, with 13 bases between. Germline CDR1 KGHSH, CDR2 LQKENI. The CDR3 runs to 15 residues. CDR3 bases: TGTGCCAGCTCACCACCGGTGGATTTCGAGGAGACCCAGTACTTC. It encodes CASSPPVDFEETQYF.

The J gene is TRBJ1-1, the V gene TRBV4-1, with D uncertain. Between the trimmed V and J ends, which lost 4 bases and 1 base, there was a span of 10 bases. The CDR3 has 14 residues. Germline CDR1 reads MGHRA; CDR2 reads YSYEKL. As DNA, the CDR3 is TGCGCCAGCAGCCCGGACGTGGCGAACACTGAAGCTTTCTTT. Translated, it gives CASSPDVANTEAFF.